Shown below are 8 T cell receptor beta chains from a single sample sequenced in a study of blood T cell repertoires in COVID-19 (dated by TCRdb to 2018 to 2020). Libraries were prepared through the immunoSEQ multiplex PCR assay. TCRdb re-hosts the immuneACCESS table, in-frame sequences only. Its copies lack some clones; in the studies checked, an unresolved V gene accounts for under half of them, and the cause for the rest is not known. Within this sample are about 170,000 clones, with around 81% of them counted one time only. Together, the top ten hold around 8.4% of the sample. The sequenced sample consisted of peripheral blood. Receptor source: a woman aged 80 or older with COVID-19, enrolled during active disease.

The V call is TRBV2, the J call TRBJ1-1, with D uncertain. Germline CDR1 reads SNHLY; CDR2 reads FYNNEI. This CDR3 has 14 residues. V was cut by 10 bases and J by 1 base, with 16 bases left in between. CDR3 amino acids: CATLRGQANTEAFF. The CDR3 nucleotides are TGTGCCACCCTCAGAGGGCAGGCGAACACTGAAGCTTTCTTT. Looking up the rest from reference TRBV2 and TRBJ1-1 gives the full variable domain: EPEVTQTPSHQVTQMGQEVILRCVPISNHLYFYWYRQILGQKVEFLVSFYNNEISEKSEIFDDQFSVERPDGSNFTLKIRSTKLEDSAMYFCATLRGQANTEAFFGQGTRLTVV.

V is TRBV4-1 and J is TRBJ2-7; 10 bases align to TRBD2. This CDR3 spans 16 amino acids. V gave up 0 bases and J gave up 4 bases; unmatched junction bases: 6. CDR1 and CDR2 from the germline V gene are MGHRA and YSYEKL. CDR3 nucleotide sequence: TGCGCCAGCAGCCAAGAGGGAAATAGCGGGGGGTACGAGCAGTACTTC. As protein: CASSQEGNSGGYEQYF.

The chain uses TRBV5-4 and TRBJ1-2; the D gene is possibly TRBD1 (6 bases). Per the germline V gene, CDR1 is SGHNT and CDR2 is YYREEE (reference sequence). The CDR3 spans 15 residues. V was shortened by 4 bases and J by 3 bases, with 16 bases between the two germline ends. CDR3 amino acids: CASSPRGGLDYGYTF. In DNA, the CDR3 is TGTGCCAGCAGCCCTCGCGGGGGCCTCGACTATGGCTACACCTTC.

This chain uses TRBV19 with TRBJ2-7; D ambiguous. Trimming took off 1 base at V and 0 bases at J, with 10 bases between the two ends. Germline V gene sequence: CDR1 LNHDA, CDR2 SQIVND (reference sequence). The CDR3 length is 15 residues. The CDR3 loop reads CASSIVGESSYEQYF. In DNA, the CDR3 is TGTGCCAGTAGTATAGTAGGAGAGAGCTCCTACGAGCAGTACTTC.

The chain employs TRBV6-1 and TRBJ1-1; a possible D gene is TRBD1 (5 bases). The CDR3 covers 16 residues. V was shortened by 4 bases and J by 5 bases, with 20 bases between the two germline ends. Germline-derived CDR1 and CDR2 are MNHNS and SASEGT. For the CDR3, the DNA is TGTGCCAGCAGTGGGGGGGGTACAGCGGAACTAACTGAAGCTTTCTTT. Amino acids: CASSGGGTAELTEAFF.

This chain uses TRBV14 with TRBJ1-3; D is uncertain. The CDR3 loop spans 16 amino acids. Germline CDR1 SGHDN, CDR2 FVKESK. V was pared by 4 bases and J by 0 bases, with 13 bases between. CDR3: CASSLRLMDSGNTIYF. The CDR3 bases are TGTGCCAGCAGCCTCAGGCTCATGGACTCTGGAAACACCATATATTTT.

Only one count was recorded for this clone. This chain connects TRBV10-3 to TRBJ1-4, with 9 bases fitting TRBD1. This CDR3 comprises 15 residues. With 6 bases clipped from V and 4 bases from J, the junction kept 6 bases outside the gene matches. Germline loops: CDR1 ENHRY, CDR2 SYGVKD. CDR3 nucleotides: TGTGCCATCAGGCGGACAGGGGCACATAATGAAAAACTGTTTTTT. Translated: CAIRRTGAHNEKLFF.

Here the CDR3 DNA reads TGTGCCAGCCTTTCCTGGGGGCGGTCGTCCGGGGAGCTGTTTTTT. Translation gives CASLSWGRSSGELFF. The chain couples TRBV2 to TRBJ2-2; D perhaps matches TRBD1 (6 bases). Trimming took off 8 bases at V and 6 bases at J, with 19 bases between the two ends. The CDR3 totals 15 residues. Germline CDR1 SNHLY, CDR2 FYNNEI.